This record concerns one T cell receptor beta chain sequence. Its antigen is still unknown. TCRdb ran MiXCR on the 5' RACE reads and lists one entry per CDR3 protein. The profile covers around 150,000 distinct CDR3 sequences, with around 43% appearing a single time and around 15% taken by the ten largest. These data come from a study of CD8 T cells in ankylosing spondylitis. General study points: In ankylosing spondylitis patients, matched synovial fluid reportedly showed significant enrichment of disease-linked clones.

CDR1 and CDR2 (germline): SGHRS, YFSETQ. The trim removed 4 bases at V and 9 bases at J, leaving 25 bases unmatched. The CDR3 loop spans 20 amino acids. Input material: synovial fluid, either unsorted or a sorted T cell fraction (not recorded which). The chain carries TRBV5-1 and TRBJ2-1, with 10 bases aligning to TRBD2. The TCR comes from a male donor with ankylosing spondylitis. CDR3 sequence: CASSPKGLAGEPHEGFEQFF. The CDR3 nucleotides are TGCGCCAGCAGCCCCAAAGGGCTAGCGGGGGAGCCCCACGAGGGATTTGAGCAGTTCTTC.